This T cell receptor (beta chain) was identified during a study of blood T cell repertoires in COVID-19. The table came from immunoSEQ multiplex PCR; TCRdb's copy has only in-frame clones and leaves some out. The sample gives 95,000 to 150,000 clones, roughly 88% of which show up once; 0.88% is in the top ten. This CDR3 comprises 15 residues. Trimming removed 1 base from V and 2 bases from J, with 12 bases in between. Germline CDR1 SEHNR, CDR2 FQNEAQ (reference sequence). The J gene is TRBJ2-7, the V gene TRBV7-9, with D hard to call. The sample taken for sequencing was peripheral blood. This clonotype originated in a woman in her forties or fifties with active or convalescent COVID-19. The CDR3 spells CASSLESESPYEQYF. The CDR3 DNA reads TGTGCCAGCAGCTTAGAGAGCGAGTCGCCCTACGAGCAGTACTTC. The entire variable domain, with the rest obtained from reference TRBV7-9 and TRBJ2-7, is as follows: DTGVSQNPRHKITKRGQNVTFRCDPISEHNRLYWYRQTLGQGPEFLTYFQNEAQLEKSRLLSDRFSAERPKGSFSTLEIQRTEQGDSAMYLCASSLESESPYEQYFGPGTRLTVT.